A selection of T cell receptor beta chains follows, all from one sample in a study of blood T cells in healthy people across ages. TCRdb reprocessed the 5' RACE reads with MiXCR, giving one entry per CDR3 protein. The table lists hundreds of thousands of distinct CDR3 sequences, more than 45% of them singletons. Material for sequencing was blood. The receptors were gathered from a man in his sixties in good health. Each CDR3 is given with its conserved first and last residue. Fields, in order: CDR3 protein, CDR3 DNA, clone size, V gene, J gene, D gene. D genes are given only for firm matches. Clone size is not always given. Where it is, it says once, few, many or a class for expanded clones.

CDR3aa: CASSQEGTSLYEQYF
CDR3nt: TGCGCCAGCAGCCAAGAGGGGACTAGCCTCTACGAGCAGTACTTC
abundance: few
v_gene: TRBV4-1
j_gene: TRBJ2-7
d_gene: TRBD2

CDR3aa: CSVETTDRDTEAFF
CDR3nt: TGCAGCGTTGAGACGACAGACCGTGATACTGAAGCTTTCTTT
abundance: NA
v_gene: TRBV29-1
j_gene: TRBJ1-1
d_gene: NA

CDR3aa: CASRIRTDNEKLFF
CDR3nt: TGTGCCAGCAGAATTAGGACAGATAATGAAAAACTGTTTTTT
abundance: NA
v_gene: TRBV27
j_gene: TRBJ1-4
d_gene: NA

CDR3aa: CASSFMRGGRGEQFF
CDR3nt: TGTGCCAGCAGCTTTATGAGGGGGGGCCGTGGTGAGCAGTTCTTC
abundance: NA
v_gene: TRBV11-2
j_gene: TRBJ2-1
d_gene: NA

CDR3aa: CASRPMIAGGQETQYF
CDR3nt: TGTGCCAGCAGGCCGATGATAGCAGGAGGGCAAGAGACCCAGTACTTC
abundance: NA
v_gene: TRBV7-9
j_gene: TRBJ2-5
d_gene: NA

CDR3aa: CASSHGGETGATDTQYF
CDR3nt: TGTGCCAGCAGCCACGGGGGAGAGACAGGGGCCACAGATACGCAGTATTTT
abundance: NA
v_gene: TRBV7-9
j_gene: TRBJ2-3
d_gene: TRBD1

CDR3aa: CASSEVGGPIYGYTF
CDR3nt: TGTGCCAGCAGTGAAGTCGGGGGGCCAATCTATGGCTACACCTTC
abundance: NA
v_gene: TRBV6-1
j_gene: TRBJ1-2
d_gene: NA

CDR3aa: CATSRETGVPYNSPLHF
CDR3nt: TGTGCCACCAGCAGAGAAACAGGGGTCCCCTATAATTCACCCCTCCACTTT
abundance: few
v_gene: TRBV15
j_gene: TRBJ1-6
d_gene: TRBD1

CDR3aa: CSVAAGSETQYF
CDR3nt: TGCAGCGTTGCGGCAGGGTCAGAGACCCAGTACTTC
abundance: many
v_gene: TRBV29-1
j_gene: TRBJ2-5
d_gene: NA

CDR3aa: CASSKRGLGLTDTQYF
CDR3nt: TGTGCCAGCTCAAAACGGGGACTAGGCCTCACAGATACGCAGTATTTT
abundance: NA
v_gene: TRBV27
j_gene: TRBJ2-3
d_gene: TRBD2

CDR3aa: CASTATASYGYTF
CDR3nt: TGTGCCAGCACAGCCACTGCCTCCTATGGCTACACCTTC
abundance: NA
v_gene: TRBV12-3/TRBV12-4
j_gene: TRBJ1-2
d_gene: NA

CDR3aa: CASCPTGREQYF
CDR3nt: TGTGCCAGCTGTCCGACAGGTCGCGAGCAGTACTTC
abundance: once
v_gene: TRBV6-1
j_gene: TRBJ2-7
d_gene: NA

CDR3aa: CASSSRAGATDTQYF
CDR3nt: TGTGCCAGCAGTTCCAGAGCGGGGGCGACAGATACGCAGTATTTT
abundance: NA
v_gene: TRBV6-5
j_gene: TRBJ2-3
d_gene: TRBD2

CDR3aa: CASSPKRPGLVLNEQFF
CDR3nt: TGTGCCAGCAGCCCGAAGCGTCCAGGACTAGTGCTCAATGAGCAGTTCTTC
abundance: NA
v_gene: TRBV3-1
j_gene: TRBJ2-1
d_gene: TRBD2

CDR3aa: CSVGQGAFQPQHF
CDR3nt: TGCAGCGTTGGACAGGGGGCGTTTCAGCCCCAGCATTTT
abundance: NA
v_gene: TRBV29-1
j_gene: TRBJ1-5
d_gene: TRBD1

CDR3aa: CASRTGARSGNTIYF
CDR3nt: TGTGCCAGCAGAACAGGGGCCCGCTCTGGAAACACCATATATTTT
abundance: NA
v_gene: TRBV6-6
j_gene: TRBJ1-3
d_gene: TRBD1

CDR3aa: CASSFFSGEDTQYF
CDR3nt: TGTGCCAGCAGTTTCTTTAGCGGTGAAGATACGCAGTATTTT
abundance: few
v_gene: TRBV27
j_gene: TRBJ2-3
d_gene: NA

CDR3aa: CAISAGFSSSYEQYF
CDR3nt: TGTGCCATCAGTGCGGGGTTCTCCAGCTCCTACGAGCAGTACTTC
abundance: NA
v_gene: TRBV10-3
j_gene: TRBJ2-7
d_gene: NA

CDR3aa: CASSLAIEAGEQYF
CDR3nt: TGCGCCAGCAGCTTGGCGATTGAGGCGGGGGAGCAGTACTTC
abundance: few
v_gene: TRBV5-1
j_gene: TRBJ2-7
d_gene: NA

CDR3aa: CASSLKLAGDQETQYF
CDR3nt: TGTGCCAGCAGCTTAAAGCTAGCGGGGGACCAAGAGACCCAGTACTTC
abundance: many
v_gene: TRBV7-9
j_gene: TRBJ2-5
d_gene: TRBD2

CDR3aa: CASSLTGSTYEQYF
CDR3nt: TGTGCCAGCAGTTTGACAGGGAGTACCTACGAGCAGTACTTC
abundance: few
v_gene: TRBV27
j_gene: TRBJ2-7
d_gene: TRBD1

CDR3aa: CATSDGRGFVLDTQYF
CDR3nt: TGTGCCACCAGTGATGGTAGGGGGTTTGTGTTGGATACGCAGTATTTT
abundance: NA
v_gene: TRBV24-1
j_gene: TRBJ2-3
d_gene: NA

CDR3aa: CASSDSRTTSYEQYF
CDR3nt: TGTGCCAGCAGTGATTCCCGGACAACCTCCTACGAGCAGTACTTC
abundance: NA
v_gene: TRBV25-1
j_gene: TRBJ2-7
d_gene: NA

CDR3aa: CASSLDGLVLSYEQYF
CDR3nt: TGCGCCAGCAGCTTGGATGGGTTGGTTTTAAGCTACGAGCAGTACTTC
abundance: NA
v_gene: TRBV5-1
j_gene: TRBJ2-7
d_gene: NA

CDR3aa: CASSSRTGEGYTF
CDR3nt: TGCGCCAGCAGCTCCCGGACAGGGGAGGGCTACACCTTC
abundance: NA
v_gene: TRBV5-1
j_gene: TRBJ1-2
d_gene: TRBD1

CDR3aa: CASRGGLAGERTDTQYF
CDR3nt: TGTGCCAGCAGAGGGGGACTAGCGGGAGAACGCACAGATACGCAGTATTTT
abundance: NA
v_gene: TRBV2
j_gene: TRBJ2-3
d_gene: TRBD2

CDR3aa: CSAREVAGLGETQYF
CDR3nt: TGCAGTGCTAGAGAGGTAGCGGGGCTTGGAGAGACCCAGTACTTC
abundance: few
v_gene: TRBV20-1
j_gene: TRBJ2-5
d_gene: TRBD2

CDR3aa: CATKKGELETQYF
CDR3nt: TGTGCCACCAAAAAGGGGGAGTTAGAGACCCAGTACTTC
abundance: NA
v_gene: TRBV7-8
j_gene: TRBJ2-5
d_gene: NA

CDR3aa: CASDPGTGYEQYF
CDR3nt: TGTGCTAGTGACCCGGGAACGGGCTACGAGCAGTACTTC
abundance: NA
v_gene: TRBV12-5
j_gene: TRBJ2-7
d_gene: NA

CDR3aa: CASSQGDRGIADTQYF
CDR3nt: TGTGCCAGCAGCCAGGGAGACAGGGGCATCGCAGATACGCAGTATTTT
abundance: NA
v_gene: TRBV3-1
j_gene: TRBJ2-3
d_gene: TRBD1